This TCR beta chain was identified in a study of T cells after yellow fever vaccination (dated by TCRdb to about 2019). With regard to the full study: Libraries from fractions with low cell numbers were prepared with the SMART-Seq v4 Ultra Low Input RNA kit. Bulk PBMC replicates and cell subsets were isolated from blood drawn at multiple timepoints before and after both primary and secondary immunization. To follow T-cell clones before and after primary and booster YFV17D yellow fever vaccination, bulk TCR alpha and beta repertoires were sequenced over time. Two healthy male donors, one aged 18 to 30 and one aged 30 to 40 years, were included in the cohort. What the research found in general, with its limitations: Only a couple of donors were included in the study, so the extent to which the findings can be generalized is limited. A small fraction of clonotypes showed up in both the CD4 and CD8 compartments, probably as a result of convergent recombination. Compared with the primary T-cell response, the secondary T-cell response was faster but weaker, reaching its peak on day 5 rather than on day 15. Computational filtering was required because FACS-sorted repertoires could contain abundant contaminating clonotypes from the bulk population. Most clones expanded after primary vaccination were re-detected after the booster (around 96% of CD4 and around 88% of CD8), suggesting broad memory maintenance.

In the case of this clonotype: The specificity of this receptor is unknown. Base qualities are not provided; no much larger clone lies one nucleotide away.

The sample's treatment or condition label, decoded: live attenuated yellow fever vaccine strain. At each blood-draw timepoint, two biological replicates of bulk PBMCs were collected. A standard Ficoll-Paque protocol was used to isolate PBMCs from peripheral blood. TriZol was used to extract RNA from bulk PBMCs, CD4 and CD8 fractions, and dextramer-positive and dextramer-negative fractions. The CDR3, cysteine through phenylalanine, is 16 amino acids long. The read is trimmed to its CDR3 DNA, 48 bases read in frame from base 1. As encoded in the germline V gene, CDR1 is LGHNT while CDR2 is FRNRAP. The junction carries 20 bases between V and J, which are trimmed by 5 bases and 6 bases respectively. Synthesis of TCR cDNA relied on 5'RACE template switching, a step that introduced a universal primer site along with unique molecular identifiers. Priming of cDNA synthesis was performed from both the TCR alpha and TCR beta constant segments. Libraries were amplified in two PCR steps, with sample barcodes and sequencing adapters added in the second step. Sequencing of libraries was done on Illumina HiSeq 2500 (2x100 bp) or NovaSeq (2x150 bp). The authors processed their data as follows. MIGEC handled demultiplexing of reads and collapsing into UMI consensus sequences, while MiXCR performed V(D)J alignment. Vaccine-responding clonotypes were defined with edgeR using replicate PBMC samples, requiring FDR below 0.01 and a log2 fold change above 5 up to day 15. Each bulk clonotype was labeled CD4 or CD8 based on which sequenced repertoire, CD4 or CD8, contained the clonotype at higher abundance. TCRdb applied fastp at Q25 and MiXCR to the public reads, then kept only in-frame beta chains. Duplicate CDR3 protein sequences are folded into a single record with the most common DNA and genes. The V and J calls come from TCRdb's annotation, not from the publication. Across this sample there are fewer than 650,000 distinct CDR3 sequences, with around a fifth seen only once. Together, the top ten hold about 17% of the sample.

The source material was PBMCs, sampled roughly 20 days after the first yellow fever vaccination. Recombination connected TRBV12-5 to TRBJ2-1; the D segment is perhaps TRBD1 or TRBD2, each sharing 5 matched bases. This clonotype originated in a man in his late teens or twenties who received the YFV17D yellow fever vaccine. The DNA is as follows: TGTGCTAGTGGTCCCCACCCGGGGCAGACAATCAATGAGCAGTTCTTC. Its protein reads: CASGPHPGQTINEQFF.